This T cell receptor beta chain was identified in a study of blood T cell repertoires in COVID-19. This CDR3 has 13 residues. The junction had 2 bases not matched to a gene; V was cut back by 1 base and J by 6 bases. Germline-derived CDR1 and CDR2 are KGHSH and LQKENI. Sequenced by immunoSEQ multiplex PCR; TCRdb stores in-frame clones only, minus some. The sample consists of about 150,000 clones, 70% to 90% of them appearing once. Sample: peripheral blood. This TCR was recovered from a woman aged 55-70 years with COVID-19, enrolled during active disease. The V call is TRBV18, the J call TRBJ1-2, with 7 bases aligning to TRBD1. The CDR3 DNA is TGTGCCAGCTCACCACTCGGGACAGATGGCTACACCTTC. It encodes CASSPLGTDGYTF.